Below, one TCR beta chain is given with its context. Its antigen remains unidentified. Per-base quality was not reported, and no clone a single base away is much larger than it. This specimen belongs to a study of cytomegalovirus exposure and HLA in healthy donors (dated by TCRdb to about 2017). Describing the broader study: In an earlier analysis of 587 of the donors, about 270 Gb of sequence data and 95 million to 130 million unique TCR beta sequences from some 170 million T cells were reported. Roughly 300 gigabases of sequencing data and approximately 80 million unique TCR sequences were included in an early release covering around 650 HLA-typed donors. Of the roughly 400 genotyped donors, about 80% fell in the genetic ancestry cluster associated with self-reported Caucasian donors. The study aimed to test whether signatures of past pathogen exposure could be identified by cataloging public T cell receptors. The T cell repertoires of 666 subjects were profiled by immunosequencing and related to cytomegalovirus serostatus. In addition to the first cohort of hundreds of subjects, a separate validation cohort of 120 different subjects was used. To predict cytomegalovirus infection status, the study brought together high-throughput TCR immunosequencing, statistical association of individual TCRs with disease status, and machine learning. In a later analysis, previously published TCR beta repertoires from several hundred donors were re-analyzed and high-resolution HLA genotyping was added so that TCR occurrence patterns could be studied. The later analysis used no new phenotypic data to find candidate immune exposures, relying instead on TCR beta sequences and their occurrence across donors. To decide whether each TCR beta V gene segment behaved as functional or pseudogenic, an earlier analysis of several hundred of the donors relied on high-throughput TCR beta sequencing. Donor age, sex, ethnicity and CMV serostatus were collected together with the repertoire data. A later genetic analysis used genome-wide SNP genotypes for about three fifths of the 666 donors, treating that subset as a discovery cohort. All discovery cohort repertoires had been generated using a single sequencing platform. Class I and class II HLA loci were covered by the typing at four-digit resolution. The number of typed donors differed by locus: about 620-630 for A, B, C, DRB1 and DQB1; approximately 520 for DQA1; some 610 for DPA1; and some 450 for DPB1. Four to six DR-DQ haplotypes were handled as single units for association and clustering, since linkage in the cohort was strong. Across 398 genotyped donors of the cohort, an average of approximately 240,000 unique TCR beta nucleotide sequences per donor were sequenced, and approximately 19% of those sequences were non-productive.

Points the paper makes about the study in general: Linkage disequilibrium might explain the correlated functional status among segregating V segments, but an unknown experimental factor could not be ruled out. A later analysis associated 17,000 or so TCR beta sequences with specific HLA alleles at a false discovery rate of 0.05. Because HLA typing was unavailable for some donors at each locus, only the typed subset was used in association tests. In a later genetic analysis, fewer N-insertions in productive TCRs were reported among donors in an Asian-associated ancestry cluster than the roughly 710-donor mean. The sequencing pipeline was judged likely to have produced a cluster of highly shared sequence variants as a technical artifact. In a later analysis, most CMV-associated TCR beta chains were found to appear HLA-restricted, with HLA associations seemingly driven largely by CMV exposure. Strong co-occurrence of HLA alleles, especially DR and DQ, made assigning TCR associations to individual alleles difficult. Cytomegalovirus status was reported to be diagnosed by the classifier with high specificity and sensitivity in both the original and validation cohorts. A later analysis reported that several top co-occurrence clusters appeared linked to parvovirus B19, influenza, CMV and Epstein-Barr virus. Some IMGT-functional V segments, including TRBV6-2 and TRBV6-3, could not be distinguished by the 87-base-pair reads and were therefore excluded. The study listed around 160 TCR beta chains as associated with cytomegalovirus. Three of the identified cytomegalovirus-associated TCR beta chains were confirmed in vitro to be specific for cytomegalovirus antigens. The cohort was sequenced for TCR beta chains only, and without alpha or paired-chain data the features that could be detected were limited. While some public TCRs were present in many individuals, most TCR sequences turned up only very rarely across donors. Because counts were too low, fewer than 20 rarely observed V segments, including chromosome 9 orphons, were excluded from the earlier analysis of roughly 580 of the donors. The only immune exposure information available for the cohort was CMV serostatus. In a later genetic analysis, a missense DCLRE1C variant was associated with V-gene and J-gene trimming of TCR beta chains, and the association was replicated in an independent cohort. Presence/absence analyses assumed roughly uniform sequencing depth across donors, an assumption that may not hold. In a later analysis, the rate of TCR association differed among HLA loci, with DRB1 alleles having the most associated TCRs and HLA-C alleles having the fewest. In a later analysis, HLA-associated TCR beta chains showed more clonal expansion and lower generation probabilities than non-associated chains that were equally common. A further reported finding was that TCR beta sequences accurately predicted the HLA-A and HLA-B alleles for most subjects in the first cohort. In an earlier analysis of some 550 of the donors, most TCR beta V segments were observed in productive rearrangements about 87% or about 30% of the time, broadly matching IMGT annotations. According to the authors, the approach could potentially be generalized to other disease states and immunological phenotypes.

The cohort consisted of hundreds of healthy bone marrow donors. All cohort members were sampled while nominally healthy, although unrecorded immune exposures were likely present. The donor was CMV seropositive and belonged to the group of more than 250 seropositive cohort members. A peripheral blood sample was provided by each donor, and peripheral blood mononuclear cells were used for TCR beta sequencing. The Qiagen DNeasy Blood Extraction Kit was used to extract genomic DNA from the blood cell samples. CDR1 SQVTM and CDR2 ANQGSEA were looked up in the germline V gene. From its cysteine to its phenylalanine, the CDR3 spans 11 amino acids. Solely the CDR3 DNA is kept, with 33 bases framed from the first base. V loses 7 bases, J loses 0 bases, and the germline ends lie 6 bases apart. The library was obtained by the immunoSEQ multiplex PCR assay. The multiplex PCR relied on a mix of 60 forward primers for TCR Vbeta segments and 13 reverse primers for TCR Jbeta segments. Amplification of the CDR3 region of rearranged TCR beta genes was performed with a multiplex PCR assay on genomic DNA. The Illumina HiSeq System was used to sequence the amplified TCR beta libraries as 87-base-pair reads. On the study's bioinformatics: Across the 670 or so repertoires, a later analysis counted 80 million or so unique TCR beta chains, 9.5 million to 12 million of which were shared by at least two donors. Raw reads were error-corrected and collapsed into unique sequences with a nearest-neighbor algorithm that merged closely related sequences to remove PCR and sequencing errors. V, D and J gene segments were assigned by aligning CDR3 sequences to IMGT reference sequences. For a sequence to be retained, a match of at least six nucleotides was required to both a V gene segment and a J gene segment. A rearrangement was called productive if the CDR3 had no stop codons and remained in frame with V and J, and every other rearrangement was called non-productive. CDR3 was defined according to IMGT convention as the region running from the second conserved V-encoded cysteine to the conserved J-encoded phenylalanine. In an earlier analysis of just under 600 of the donors, sequences lacking an unambiguous match to a single V gene segment were excluded. In an earlier analysis of a few hundred of the donors, V segments were called functional above 56.7% productive rearrangements and were called segregating when the between-donor standard deviation exceeded 5%. A statistical classification framework was built to diagnose cytomegalovirus status from the catalog of TCR beta chain sequences. In a later analysis, V and J genes were assigned by comparing TCR nucleotide sequences against IMGT/GENE-DB human TR gene sequences. In a later analysis, CDR3 sequences and most-parsimonious VDJ recombination scenarios were assigned using the TCRdist pipeline. In a later analysis, every TCR beta chain was defined by the combination of its CDR3 amino acid sequence and its V-gene family, and reads without a unique V-gene family were dropped. In a later analysis, several hundred highly shared, low-generation-probability nucleotide sequences were removed to address suspected cross-contamination and a sequencing artifact. In a later analysis, a clonal expansion index was calculated for each public chain from normalized within-repertoire ranks of inferred template counts. Generation probabilities in a later analysis came from a VDJ recombination model fitted to out-of-frame rearrangements, and those results were checked against IGoR. In a later analysis, hypergeometric tests were used to score TCR-TCR, TCR-HLA and TCR-CMV co-occurrence, with a repertoire-size bias correction applied to TCR pairs. False discovery rates were estimated in a later analysis by permuting HLA or CMV assignments 20 times. In a later analysis, co-occurring TCRs were grouped with DBSCAN, and TCRdist sequence similarity was added when clustering was performed within HLA-allele-positive subsets. Repertoires with fewer than 30,000 or more than 120,000 public chains were left out of co-occurrence clustering, as were a handful of repertoires with anomalous nucleotide sharing. TCRdb holds this immuneACCESS table with in-frame rearrangements only. Some clones are missing; in checked studies, unresolved V genes explain under half, and the rest has no known cause. V, J and clone size are those of that table, while D and trimming were read from the DNA. For this sample there are roughly 150,000 clones; around 80% appear just once. Jointly, the top ten make up about 11% of the sample.

The TCR comes from a young man in good health and CMV-seropositive. The V and J segments used are TRBV29-1 and TRBJ1-1; no D segment can be confidently identified. The sequenced sample was PBMCs. The DNA sequence reads TGCAGCGCAGGCGTGAACACTGAAGCTTTCTTT. Its amino acids are CSAGVNTEAFF.